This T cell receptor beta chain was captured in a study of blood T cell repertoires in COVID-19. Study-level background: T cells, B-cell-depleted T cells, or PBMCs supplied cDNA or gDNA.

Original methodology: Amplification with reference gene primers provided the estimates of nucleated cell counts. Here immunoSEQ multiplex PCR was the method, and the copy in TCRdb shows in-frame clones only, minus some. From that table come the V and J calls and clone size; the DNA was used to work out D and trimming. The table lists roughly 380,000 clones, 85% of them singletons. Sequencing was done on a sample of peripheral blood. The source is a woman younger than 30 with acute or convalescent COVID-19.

The CDR3 reads CASSQVGAGDYEQYF. CDR3 DNA: TGTGCCAGCAGCCAAGTTGGGGCGGGGGACTACGAGCAGTACTTC. This chain joins TRBV4-2 and TRBJ2-7; 7 nucleotides match TRBD2. The CDR3 runs to 15 residues. V lost 1 base to trimming and J lost 3 bases; unmatched junction nucleotides: 6. Germline-derived CDR1 and CDR2 are LGHNA and YNFKEQ.